The 11 T cell receptor beta chains listed next were all sequenced from one sample in a study of OX40 agonist ivuxolimab in advanced cancers. Produced via immunoSEQ multiplex PCR; TCRdb's table is partial and in-frame only. The sample has 55,000 to 65,000 clones; just under 90% are singletons. The input for sequencing was CD4+ or CD8+ T cells sorted from blood, taken in a trial of the OX40 agonist ivuxolimab. These receptors came from an adult with an advanced solid tumor such as melanoma, head and neck, liver or kidney cancer.

The chain joins TRBV11-1 to TRBJ2-2; TRBD1 matches at 8 bases. The CDR3 is 15 residues long. V was pared by 6 bases and J by 1 base, with 4 bases of the junction left unmatched. Germline V CDR1 and CDR2: SGHAT, FQDESV (reference sequence). CDR3 residues: CASSFGQGNTGELFF. The DNA for the CDR3 is TGTGCCAGCAGTTTTGGACAGGGGAACACCGGGGAGCTGTTTTTT.

The chain recombines TRBV10-3 with TRBJ1-4, with a possible D match to TRBD1 (6 bases). V lost 6 bases and J lost 0, with 14 bases in between. The germline gives CDR1 ENHRY, CDR2 SYGVKD. The CDR3 covers 16 residues. The CDR3 loop is CAISPGTSATNEKLFF. The CDR3 coding sequence is TGTGCCATCAGCCCCGGGACAAGTGCAACTAATGAAAAACTGTTTTTT.

J is TRBJ2-2 and V is TRBV6-1; D uncertain. V lost 4 bases and J 4 bases, leaving 10 bases between the germline ends. The CDR3 covers 14 residues. Germline loops: CDR1 MNHNS, CDR2 SASEGT. The CDR3 is CASSGVVGTGELFF. CDR3 DNA: TGTGCCAGCAGTGGGGTGGTTGGCACCGGGGAGCTGTTTTTT.

The V call is TRBV19, the J call TRBJ2-2, with 10 bases lining up with TRBD1. CDR3 length: 19 residues. Losses at the gene ends were 4 bases for V and 8 bases for J; bases not matched to a gene: 19. Germline assignment: CDR1 LNHDA and CDR2 SQIVND (reference sequence). The CDR3 sequence: CASSTNVLPGQGISGELFF. DNA of the CDR3: TGTGCCAGTAGTACAAATGTTCTTCCGGGACAGGGGATATCGGGGGAGCTGTTTTTT.

The V and J genes are TRBV30 and TRBJ2-2; perhaps TRBD1 as D (5 bases). CDR1 GTSNPN and CDR2 SVGIG come from the germline V gene (reference sequence). V was pared by 6 bases and J by 1 base, with 12 bases between. CDR3 length: 14 residues. For the CDR3, the DNA is TGTGCCTGCCTAAGACAGCAGAACACCGGGGAGCTGTTTTTT. It yields the protein CACLRQQNTGELFF.

The chain carries TRBV9 and TRBJ1-1; D may be TRBD1 (6 bases). Trimming left V 0 bases short and J 0 bases short, with 12 bases between. CDR1 is SGDLS, CDR2 YYNGEE, per germline. CDR3 length: 16 residues. The CDR3 sequence: CASSVEGGTLNTEAFF. CDR3 nucleotide sequence: TGTGCCAGCAGCGTAGAAGGGGGGACCTTGAACACTGAAGCTTTCTTT.

The chain employs TRBV18 and TRBJ2-3; no firm D call. Per germline, CDR1 KGHSH and CDR2 LQKENI. This CDR3 contains 13 residues. V gave up 3 bases and J gave up 3 bases, with 7 bases separating them. The CDR3 sequence: CASSPIQTDTQYF. DNA for the CDR3: TGTGCCAGCTCACCTATCCAGACAGATACGCAGTATTTT.

The chain has TRBV18 and TRBJ1-4; perhaps TRBD1 as D (5 bases). V shed 0 bases and J shed 3 bases, with 8 bases lying between them. CDR1 and CDR2 from the germline V gene are KGHSH and LQKENI. The CDR3 contains 15 residues. The chain's CDR3 is CASSPPGRPNEKLFF. DNA of the CDR3: TGTGCCAGCTCACCACCGGGACGGCCTAATGAAAAACTGTTTTTT. Full variable domain (remainder filled in from reference TRBV18 and TRBJ1-4): NAGVMQNPRHLVRRRGQEARLRCSPMKGHSHVYWYRQLPEEGLKFMVYLQKENIIDESGMPKERFSAEFPKEGPSILRIQQVVRGDSAAYFCASSPPGRPNEKLFFGSGTQLSVL.

The CDR3 nucleotides read TGTGCCAGCAGCCCACAGGGGATAACCTACGAGCAGTACTTC. Translation: CASSPQGITYEQYF. V usage is TRBV14 and J usage is TRBJ2-7; 7 bases fit TRBD1. This CDR3 comprises 14 residues. Germline loops: CDR1 SGHDN, CDR2 FVKESK. Trimming at V came to 4 bases and at J to 2 bases, leaving 5 bases not matched to a gene.

The chain has TRBV6-6 and TRBJ1-6; no firm D call. The V gene's germline CDR1 is MNHNY and CDR2 SVGAGI (reference sequence). The length of the CDR3 is 16 residues. V lost 4 bases to trimming and J lost 0 bases, with 10 bases between them. The CDR3 nucleotides read TGTGCCAGCAGTTCGGGAACGAGCTCCTATAATTCACCCCTCCACTTT. This codes for CASSSGTSSYNSPLHF.

The V and J genes are TRBV2 and TRBJ1-4, with D unclear. Germline V gene sequence: CDR1 SNHLY, CDR2 FYNNEI. The ends were cut back, 7 bases at V and 8 bases at J, with 8 bases in the middle. The CDR3 is 11 amino acids. In DNA, the CDR3 is TGTGCCAGCATAAGAGGGGAAAAACTGTTTTTT. Translated, it gives CASIRGEKLFF.